These 30 T cell receptor beta chains came from one sample sequenced in a study of T cell repertoires in cytomegalovirus infection (dated by TCRdb to between 2018 and 2021). The run used an Illumina HiSeq 1500. Using fastp trimming at Q25 and MiXCR clonotype assembly, TCRdb reanalyzed the public sequencing data and kept in-frame beta chains. One record per CDR3 amino acid sequence lists the most common genes and DNA. This sample lists 310,000 or so distinct CDR3 sequences; 25% were detected once. The ten largest clones capture 13% of the sample. Their recognized antigens are unknown. The treatment or condition label here, explained by the study, means: in vitro stimulation with specific CMV peptide epitopes to enrich CMV-specific T cells. This material consisted of cultured PBMCs, taken from culture after CMV antigen stimulation. These receptors were obtained from a human donor in good health (CMV status not recorded). Some clones in this sample may be carry-over from other donors' samples.

The chain is built from TRBV29-1 and TRBJ2-3, with D perhaps TRBD2 (5 bases). V was clipped by 3 bases and J by 8 bases, with 12 bases between them. The CDR3 is 12 amino acids. The germline V gene has CDR1 SQVTM and CDR2 ANQGSEA. The CDR3 region has the DNA TGCAGCGTTGAGTTAAGCAGCGGTACGCAGTATTTT. Translating gives CSVELSSGTQYF.

This clonotype was seen at least ten times. CDR3 nucleotides: TGTGCCAGCAGCACTAGGAGGACGCTGAACACTGAAGCTTTCTTT. Protein sequence: CASSTRRTLNTEAFF. The chain joins TRBV7-8 to TRBJ1-1; D is unclear. Germline assignment: CDR1 SGHVS and CDR2 FQNEAQ. V lost 5 bases and J lost 0, with 13 bases in between. The CDR3 runs 15 residues.

This clonotype was seen at least ten times. The V gene is TRBV10-3, the J gene TRBJ1-2, with 7 positions matching TRBD1. V dropped 9 bases and J dropped 3; count of bases not matched to a gene: 1. The CDR3 contains 11 residues. The germline V gene has CDR1 ENHRY and CDR2 SYGVKD. The CDR3 sequence: CAIGTDYGYTF. In DNA, the CDR3 is TGTGCCATAGGGACAGACTATGGCTACACCTTC.

This sequence joins TRBV2 and TRBJ2-1, with TRBD2 matching over 8 bases. Germline CDR1 reads SNHLY; CDR2 reads FYNNEI. This CDR3 contains 17 residues. Trimming at V came to 6 bases and at J to 3 bases, leaving 13 bases not matched to a gene. The CDR3 spells CASRTTSGLDRYNEQFF. The CDR3 DNA follows: TGTGCCAGCAGAACCACTAGCGGCCTAGATCGCTACAATGAGCAGTTCTTC.

This clonotype was found many times. J is TRBJ2-3 and V is TRBV7-2; possible D gene TRBD1, 5 bases. CDR1 SGHTA and CDR2 FQGNSA come from the germline V gene. V dropped 2 bases and J dropped 4 bases, with 13 bases sitting between them. The CDR3 length is 15 residues. CDR3 residues: CASSLTQVLADTQYF. Written as DNA, the CDR3 is TGTGCCAGCAGCTTAACACAGGTTCTCGCAGATACGCAGTATTTT.

This clonotype appeared many times. The rearrangement uses TRBV12-3 or TRBV12-4 and TRBJ1-1, with 9 nucleotides matching TRBD1. This CDR3 has 16 residues. Trimming at V came to 6 bases and at J to 6 bases, leaving 14 bases not matched to a gene. CDR3 sequence: CASRGGGQGRQAEAFF. For the CDR3, the DNA is TGTGCCAGCAGAGGGGGTGGACAGGGGCGTCAGGCTGAAGCTTTCTTT.

The V gene is TRBV12-3 or TRBV12-4, the J gene TRBJ2-3; 16 nucleotides match TRBD2. V was clipped by 3 bases and J by 2 bases; unmatched bases: 2. The CDR3 covers 17 residues. The CDR3 nucleotides are TGTGCCAGCAGTTTTGGGACTAGCGGGAGGGCCACAGATACGCAGTATTTT. As protein: CASSFGTSGRATDTQYF.

The chain has TRBV7-8 and TRBJ2-3, with 12 positions matching TRBD2. The CDR3 totals 16 residues. The trim removed 5 bases at V and 8 bases at J, leaving 11 bases unmatched. The germline V gene has CDR1 SGHVS and CDR2 FQNEAQ. The CDR3 DNA is TGTGCCAGCAGCCCTCCGGGACTAGCGGGCGGGGGTACGCAGTATTTT. This sequence encodes CASSPPGLAGGGTQYF.

The chain combines TRBV27 with TRBJ2-1; TRBD1 is a possible D gene (6 bases). CDR1 and CDR2 (germline): MNHEY, SMNVEV (reference sequence). The length of the CDR3 is 13 residues. Trimming removed 5 bases at V and 9 bases at J, with 14 bases between. The CDR3 region is CASSPHLRGEQFF. The CDR3 nucleotides read TGTGCCAGCAGTCCTCACCTCAGGGGTGAGCAGTTCTTC.

This clonotype turned up a few times. The chain combines TRBV7-9 with TRBJ2-1; the match to TRBD2 covers 11 bases. The CDR3 consists of 15 residues. The germline V gene has CDR1 SEHNR and CDR2 FQNEAQ (reference sequence). The V segment lost 6 bases and the J segment 6 bases; nucleotides outside the gene matches: 7. This chain's CDR3 is CASSPSGRLFNEQFF. The CDR3, as DNA: TGTGCCAGCAGTCCTAGCGGGAGGCTTTTCAATGAGCAGTTCTTC.

This clonotype has only a few counts. V usage is TRBV6-2 or TRBV6-3 and J usage is TRBJ2-7; D remains unclear. V lost 8 bases, J lost 2 bases, and 10 bases lay in between. CDR1 is MNHEY and CDR2 is SVGEGT in the germline V gene. This CDR3 is built from 12 residues. The CDR3, as DNA: TGTGCCAGCTTATCCGAGGCCTACGAGCAGTACGTC. This gives the protein CASLSEAYEQYV.

There are many counts of this clonotype. The chain employs TRBV9 and TRBJ2-5; 7 nucleotides agree with TRBD2. V shed 3 bases and J 2 bases; nucleotides not matched to a gene: 10. The length of the CDR3 is 16 residues. The germline V gene encodes CDR1 SGDLS and CDR2 YYNGEE. For the CDR3, the DNA is TGTGCCAGCAGCGCGGCAATGACTAGCCTACAAGAGACCCAGTACTTC. It translates to CASSAAMTSLQETQYF.

This clonotype was counted a few times. The chain couples TRBV20-1 to TRBJ1-5, with TRBD1 identical over 9 bases. J was trimmed by 6 bases and V by 1 base; bases with no gene match: 7. The germline V gene has CDR1 DFQATT and CDR2 SNEGSKA (reference sequence). This CDR3 region has 15 residues. In nucleotides, the CDR3 is TGCAGTGCTAGAGTTCACAGGGGGCAGGTTCAGCCCCAGCATTTT. Its translation is CSARVHRGQVQPQHF.

The CDR3 DNA follows: TGTGCCAGCACCCCGGGATGGGTGAACACTGAAGCTTTCTTT. It specifies CASTPGWVNTEAFF. This chain joins TRBV7-6 and TRBJ1-1, with D unresolved. Germline V gene data show CDR1 as SGHVS and CDR2 as FNYEAQ. Trimming removed 7 bases at V and 0 bases at J, with 12 bases between. This CDR3 has 14 residues.

The V and J genes are TRBV20-1 and TRBJ2-1; 7 bases are a match to TRBD2. CDR3 length: 15 amino acids. V gave up 0 bases and J gave up 0 bases; unmatched junction bases: 2. Germline V gene lookup returns CDR1 DFQATT and CDR2 SNEGSKA (reference sequence). Here the CDR3 DNA reads TGCAGTGCTAGAGATGGCGGGAGCTCCTACAATGAGCAGTTCTTC. Amino acid sequence: CSARDGGSSYNEQFF.

Many counts were recorded for this clonotype. The rearrangement joins TRBV7-2 to TRBJ1-4; TRBD1 is a possible D gene (6 bases). Trimming shortened V by 2 bases and J by 2 bases, and 9 bases separated the two germline ends. The CDR3 loop spans 15 amino acids. CDR1 and CDR2 (germline): SGHTA, FQGNSA. In DNA, the CDR3 is TGTGCCAGCAGCTTACAAACAGGGACTAATGAAAAACTGTTTTTT. Its protein is CASSLQTGTNEKLFF.

The J gene is TRBJ2-7, the V gene TRBV14, with D possibly being TRBD2 (6 bases). This CDR3 has 15 amino acids. Germline V lookup: CDR1 SGHDN, CDR2 FVKESK. V was cut by 0 bases and J by 6 bases, with 15 bases left in between. CDR3 region: CASSQDLAGYSEQYV. CDR3 DNA sequence: TGTGCCAGCAGCCAAGATCTGGCGGGGTATAGCGAGCAGTACGTC.

This clonotype was seen more than once but under ten times. This rearrangement joins TRBV6-6 to TRBJ2-7; TRBD2 agrees at 16 bases. The J segment lost 4 bases and the V segment lost 6 bases, leaving 3 bases of the junction unmatched. CDR1 MNHNY and CDR2 SVGAGI come from the germline V gene (reference sequence). The CDR3 extends over 15 amino acids. DNA of the CDR3: TGTGCCAGCAGCCCGGGACTAGCGGGAGGGTACGAGCAGTACGTC. Protein sequence: CASSPGLAGGYEQYV.

The chain employs TRBV6-2 or TRBV6-3 and TRBJ1-6; D perhaps matches TRBD1 (5 bases). The CDR3 is 14 amino acids. From germline, CDR1 is MNHEY and CDR2 SVGEGT. V lost 4 bases to trimming and J lost 10 bases, with 14 bases between them. The CDR3 protein is CASSWDAANSPLHF. In DNA, the CDR3 is TGTGCCAGCAGTTGGGACGCCGCGAACTCACCCCTCCACTTT.

The chain couples TRBV7-2 to TRBJ2-2; D is perhaps TRBD1 (6 bases). The length of the CDR3 is 14 residues. V lost 7 bases and J lost 2, with 11 bases in between. Germline V gene sequence: CDR1 SGHTA, CDR2 FQGNSA. The CDR3 coding sequence is TGTGCCAGCATCCCGGACAGCAACACCGGGGAGCTGTTTTTT. Its translation: CASIPDSNTGELFF. Filled out from reference TRBV7-2 and TRBJ2-2, the complete variable domain reads GAGVSQSPSNKVTEKGKDVELRCDPISGHTALYWYRQSLGQGLEFLIYFQGNSAPDKSGLPSDRFSAERTGGSVSTLTIQRTQQEDSAVYLCASIPDSNTGELFFGEGSRLTVL.

This clonotype was seen repeatedly, ten times or more. This chain joins TRBV7-6 and TRBJ2-5; possible D gene TRBD1, 8 bases. Germline V gene lookup returns CDR1 SGHVS and CDR2 FNYEAQ. CDR3 size: 16 residues. V was shortened by 6 bases and J by 4 bases, with 21 bases between the two germline ends. CDR3 in DNA: TGTGCCAGCAGTTACGACAGGGGAGGGCCTGGAGAGACCCAGTACTTC. Amino acids: CASSYDRGGPGETQYF.

The chain combines TRBV27 with TRBJ1-1; D remains ambiguous. There are 15 residues in the CDR3. V shed 3 bases and J shed 3 bases, with 14 bases lying between them. The germline V gene encodes CDR1 MNHEY and CDR2 SMNVEV (reference sequence). The CDR3 DNA follows: TGTGCCAGCAGTTTGTCAGGAGCAGGATACACTGAAGCTTTCTTT. Encoded protein: CASSLSGAGYTEAFF.

This clonotype was detected only once. CDR3 coding DNA: TGCAGTGCTAGCTCCATTATGAACACTGAAGCTTTCTTT. This translates into CSASSIMNTEAFF. The chain links TRBV20-1 to TRBJ1-1; D uncertain. V lost 3 bases to trimming and J lost 0 bases, with 8 bases between them. CDR1 DFQATT and CDR2 SNEGSKA come from the germline V gene (reference sequence). This CDR3 contains 13 residues.

The DNA for the CDR3 is TGTGCCATCAGTGAGTCATCCGGGATGGCTGAAGCTTTCTTT. Translation gives CAISESSGMAEAFF. V and J are TRBV10-3 and TRBJ1-1, with no clear D. Germline V CDR1 and CDR2: ENHRY, SYGVKD. Deletions cut 0 bases from V and 6 bases from J, with 11 bases between. The CDR3 has 14 amino acids.

The CDR3 protein is CASSSSQRVRTEAFF. Written as DNA, the CDR3 is TGTGCCAGCAGTTCTAGCCAGAGGGTCCGCACTGAAGCTTTCTTT. The rearrangement joins TRBV5-4 to TRBJ1-1; D is uncertain. The CDR3 extends over 15 amino acids. Trimming took off 5 bases at V and 4 bases at J, with 18 bases between the two ends. Germline V CDR1 and CDR2: SGHNT, YYREEE (reference sequence).

The chain is built from TRBV10-3 and TRBJ2-7; TRBD2 aligns across 9 bases. V lost 8 bases and J lost 0; bases outside the gene matches: 5. Germline CDR1 is ENHRY and CDR2 is SYGVKD. This CDR3 contains 14 residues. CDR3: CAIGAGGSSYEQYV. DNA of the CDR3: TGTGCCATCGGGGCGGGAGGGAGCTCCTACGAGCAGTACGTC.

This clonotype was observed a few times. The genes are TRBV7-2 and TRBJ1-4; 10 positions match TRBD1. The CDR3 runs 15 residues. CDR1 is SGHTA, CDR2 FQGNSA, per germline. Unmatched junction bases numbered 6, after V lost 3 bases and J lost 8 bases. The CDR3 coding sequence is TGTGCCAGCAGCTTTTGGACAGGGGGTTTGGAAAAACTGTTTTTT. Protein sequence: CASSFWTGGLEKLFF.

This clonotype showed up just a few times. The germline gene is not matched at one end of the junction; a read error may be the cause. The chain is built from TRBV4-1 and TRBJ2-3; D gene unclear. CDR1 is MGHRA, CDR2 YSYEKL, per germline. The CDR3 consists of 15 residues. In DNA, the CDR3 is TGCGCCAGCACCCAAGGAAGACTGACTGCGGATACGCAGTATTTT. It translates to CASTQGRLTADTQYF.

This sequence joins TRBV20-1 and TRBJ1-1; D gene unclear. Trimming pared 4 bases from V and 5 bases from J, leaving 11 bases between. CDR1 is DFQATT, CDR2 SNEGSKA, per germline (reference sequence). This CDR3 has 12 residues. The CDR3 DNA is TGCAGTGCTACCACGACCAGTACTGAAGCTTTCTTT. The encoded protein is CSATTTSTEAFF.

This chain links TRBV7-9 with TRBJ2-1; 9 bases are a match to TRBD2. V trimming: 5 bases; J trimming: 5 bases; junction bases outside the gene matches: 10. This CDR3 is 16 amino acids long. The germline gives CDR1 SEHNR, CDR2 FQNEAQ (reference sequence). In nucleotides, the CDR3 is TGTGCCAGCAGCCCCGCGCGGGCTAGCGGGAACAATGAGCAGTTCTTC. Its translation: CASSPARASGNNEQFF.